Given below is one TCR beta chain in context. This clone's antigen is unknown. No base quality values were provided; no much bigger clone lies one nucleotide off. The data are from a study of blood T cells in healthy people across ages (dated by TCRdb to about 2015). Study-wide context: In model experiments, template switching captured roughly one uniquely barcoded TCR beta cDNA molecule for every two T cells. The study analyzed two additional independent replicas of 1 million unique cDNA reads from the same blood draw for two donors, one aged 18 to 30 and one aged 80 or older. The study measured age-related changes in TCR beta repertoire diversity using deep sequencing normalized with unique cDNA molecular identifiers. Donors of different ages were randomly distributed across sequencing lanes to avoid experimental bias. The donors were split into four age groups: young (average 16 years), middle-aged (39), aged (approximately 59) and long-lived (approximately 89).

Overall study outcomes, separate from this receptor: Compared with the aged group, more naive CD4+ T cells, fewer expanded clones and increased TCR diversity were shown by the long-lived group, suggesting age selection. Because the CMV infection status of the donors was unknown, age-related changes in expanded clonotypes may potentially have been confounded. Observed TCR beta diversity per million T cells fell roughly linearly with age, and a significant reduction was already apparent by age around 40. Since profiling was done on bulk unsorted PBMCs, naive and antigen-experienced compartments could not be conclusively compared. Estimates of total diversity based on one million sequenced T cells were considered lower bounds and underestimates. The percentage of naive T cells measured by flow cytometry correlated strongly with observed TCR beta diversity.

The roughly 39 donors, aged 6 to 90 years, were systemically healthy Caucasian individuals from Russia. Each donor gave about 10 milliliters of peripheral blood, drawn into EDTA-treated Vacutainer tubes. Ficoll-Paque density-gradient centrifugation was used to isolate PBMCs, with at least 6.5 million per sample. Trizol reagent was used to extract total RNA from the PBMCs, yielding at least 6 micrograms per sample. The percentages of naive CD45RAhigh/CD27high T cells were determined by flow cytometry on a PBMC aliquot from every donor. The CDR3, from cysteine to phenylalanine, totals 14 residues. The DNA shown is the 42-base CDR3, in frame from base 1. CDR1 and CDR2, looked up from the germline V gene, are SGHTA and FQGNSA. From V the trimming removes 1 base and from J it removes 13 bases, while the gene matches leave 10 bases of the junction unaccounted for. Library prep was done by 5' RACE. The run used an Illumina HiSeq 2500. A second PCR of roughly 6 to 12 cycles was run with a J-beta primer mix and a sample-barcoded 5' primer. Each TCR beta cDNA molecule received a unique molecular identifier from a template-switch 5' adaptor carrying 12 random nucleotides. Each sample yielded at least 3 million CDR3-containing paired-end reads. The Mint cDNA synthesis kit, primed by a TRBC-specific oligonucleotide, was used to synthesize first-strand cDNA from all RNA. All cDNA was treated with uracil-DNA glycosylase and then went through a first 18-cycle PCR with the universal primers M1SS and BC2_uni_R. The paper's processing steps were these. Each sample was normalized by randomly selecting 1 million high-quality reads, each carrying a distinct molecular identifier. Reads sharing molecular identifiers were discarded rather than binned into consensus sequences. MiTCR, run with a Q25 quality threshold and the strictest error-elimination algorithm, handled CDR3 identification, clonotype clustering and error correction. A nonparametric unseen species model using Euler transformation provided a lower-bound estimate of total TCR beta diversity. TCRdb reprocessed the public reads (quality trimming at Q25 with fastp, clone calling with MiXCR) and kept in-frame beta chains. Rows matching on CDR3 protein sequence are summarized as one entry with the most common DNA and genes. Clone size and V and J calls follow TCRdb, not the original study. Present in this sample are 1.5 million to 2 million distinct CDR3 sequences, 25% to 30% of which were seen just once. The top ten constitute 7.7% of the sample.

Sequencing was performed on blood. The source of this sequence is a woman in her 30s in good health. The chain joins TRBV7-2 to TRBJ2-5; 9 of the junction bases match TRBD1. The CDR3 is CASSLGKDRGQRYF. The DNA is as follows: TGTGCCAGCAGCTTAGGGAAGGACAGGGGTCAGCGGTACTTC.